Shown below are 15 T cell receptor beta chains from a single sample sequenced in a study of radiation and T cells in renal cell carcinoma. Produced via immunoSEQ multiplex PCR; TCRdb's table is partial and in-frame only. The repertoire holds about 49,000 clones, with 83% as singletons. Indicated time point: baseline pretreatment blood. Treatment of the sample: 15 Gy SBRT to primary tumor, nephrectomy 4 weeks later. The sample was blood, taken from a patient whose treatment included radiotherapy and nephrectomy. All receptors come from a woman aged 65 to 85 with renal cell carcinoma.

V is TRBV4-2 and J is TRBJ1-1; D is undetermined. Per germline, CDR1 LGHNA and CDR2 YNFKEQ. V gave up 0 bases and J gave up 0 bases, with 14 bases separating them. The CDR3 is made up of 17 amino acids. CDR3 sequence reads: CASSQEVASKMNTEAFF. The CDR3 DNA is TGTGCCAGCAGCCAAGAAGTCGCGTCCAAAATGAACACTGAAGCTTTCTTT.

V and J are TRBV6-5 and TRBJ1-2; possibly TRBD1 for D (5 bases). The CDR3 length is 13 residues. The V gene's germline CDR1 is MNHEY and CDR2 SVGAGI. Trimming shortened V by 6 bases and J by 3 bases, and 11 bases separated the two germline ends. The DNA of the CDR3 is TGTGCCAGCAGGGGGGGTGGGGACTATGGCTACACCTTC. The encoded protein is CASRGGGDYGYTF.

The chain carries TRBV7-2 and TRBJ2-7, with 7 bases fitting TRBD2. From germline, CDR1 is SGHTA and CDR2 FQGNSA. The CDR3 has 12 residues. V lost 4 bases and J lost 12; bases outside the gene matches: 9. The CDR3 DNA reads TGTGCCAGCAGCTCGATCCGGACTAGGTTGTACTTC. Protein product: CASSSIRTRLYF.

The chain recombines TRBV30 with TRBJ1-2, with D possibly matching TRBD1 (5 bases). Per germline, CDR1 GTSNPN and CDR2 SVGIG (reference sequence). Trimming removed 4 bases at V and 5 bases at J, with 17 bases between. This CDR3 has 14 amino acids. CDR3 DNA: TGTGCCTGGATCCCATCGGGGGAAGGGTATGGCTACACCTTC. This sequence encodes CAWIPSGEGYGYTF.

This clone was found once. The chain couples TRBV7-2 to TRBJ1-2; TRBD1 might be the D (5 bases). V was pared by 4 bases and J by 8 bases, with 11 bases between. The CDR3 loop spans 12 amino acids. The germline gives CDR1 SGHTA, CDR2 FQGNSA. CDR3 in amino acids: CASSSGRQGYTF. Here the CDR3 DNA reads TGTGCCAGCAGCTCAGGGCGGCAAGGCTACACCTTC.

This rearrangement joins TRBV27 to TRBJ2-1; 7 bases are a match to TRBD2. Trimming took 6 bases from V and 5 from J; bases not matched to a gene: 4. The CDR3 totals 13 residues. Germline-derived CDR1 and CDR2 are MNHEY and SMNVEV (reference sequence). The CDR3 nucleotides are TGTGCCAGCAGGCAGCGGGGCCACAATGAGCAGTTCTTC. Amino acid sequence: CASRQRGHNEQFF.

The V gene is TRBV30, the J gene TRBJ2-7; TRBD2 agrees at 8 bases. There are 17 residues in the CDR3. V lost 8 bases, J lost 4 bases, and 22 bases stayed unmatched. Germline V gene data show CDR1 as GTSNPN and CDR2 as SVGIG (reference sequence). The CDR3 region has the DNA TGTGCCGGGACCGCCACCGGGGGGGACACCGACCCGTACGAGCAGTACTTC. Its translation is CAGTATGGDTDPYEQYF.

The chain employs TRBV29-1 and TRBJ2-3, with D hard to call. The CDR3 runs 13 residues. Trimming cost V 6 bases and J 5 bases, with 15 bases left between them. Germline V gene sequence: CDR1 SQVTM, CDR2 ANQGSEA. CDR3 in amino acids: CSVVAQRVDTQYF. The CDR3 DNA reads TGCAGCGTCGTAGCCCAAAGGGTAGATACGCAGTATTTT.

The chain recombines TRBV5-6 with TRBJ2-7; D is possibly TRBD1 or TRBD2 (5 bases each). Germline-derived CDR1 and CDR2 are SGHDT and YYEEEE. The CDR3 is made up of 16 amino acids. Trimming took 4 bases from V and 1 from J, leaving 18 bases between them. The CDR3 DNA is TGTGCCAGCAGCCGGGGACCGCCACATATATCCTACGAGCAGTACTTC. Its translation is CASSRGPPHISYEQYF.

The chain recombines TRBV4-1 with TRBJ1-1; D not resolved. V was pared by 2 bases and J by 3 bases, with 10 bases between. There are 14 residues in the CDR3. Germline-derived CDR1 and CDR2 are MGHRA and YSYEKL. CDR3 protein: CASSQISGYTEAFF. The CDR3 DNA reads as TGCGCCAGCAGCCAAATAAGTGGGTACACTGAAGCTTTCTTT.

The chain has TRBV6-5 and TRBJ1-2, with 8 positions matching TRBD1. The trim removed 5 bases at V and 11 bases at J, leaving 10 bases unmatched. Germline-derived CDR1 and CDR2 are MNHEY and SVGAGI. There are 13 residues in the CDR3. CDR3 sequence: CASSPRTGLRYTF. CDR3 DNA sequence: TGTGCCAGCAGTCCCCGGACAGGGTTAAGGTACACCTTC.

This sequence joins TRBV18 and TRBJ2-1; 7 nucleotides match TRBD1. Unmatched junction bases numbered 9, after V lost 3 bases and J lost 4 bases. The CDR3 extends over 16 amino acids. Looked up from germline, CDR1 is KGHSH and CDR2 is LQKENI. The DNA for the CDR3 is TGTGCCAGCTCACCTAGTACGACAGGGATATACAATGAGCAGTTCTTC. It specifies CASSPSTTGIYNEQFF.

The V and J genes are TRBV19 and TRBJ2-6; TRBD1 matches at 10 bases. This CDR3 spans 16 amino acids. The V gene end was trimmed by 6 bases and the J gene end by 4 bases; junction bases not matched to a gene: 6. CDR1 is LNHDA and CDR2 is SQIVND in the germline V gene (reference sequence). The CDR3, as DNA: TGTGCCAGTAGGACAGGGGGCGCATTAGGGGCCAACGTCCTGACTTTC. Its translation: CASRTGGALGANVLTF.

The chain has TRBV6-1 and TRBJ2-7, with 9 nucleotides matching TRBD1. With 6 bases clipped from V and 4 bases from J, the junction kept 7 bases outside the gene matches. CDR3 length equals 14 residues. Per germline, CDR1 MNHNS and CDR2 SASEGT. CDR3: CASSKDRGSYEQYF. Written as DNA, the CDR3 is TGTGCCAGCAGCAAGGACAGGGGCTCATACGAGCAGTACTTC.

This clone is a singleton in its sample. The gene calls are TRBV18 and TRBJ1-2, with 8 bases matching TRBD1. V was pared by 2 bases and J by 4 bases, with 15 bases of the junction left unmatched. The germline V gene has CDR1 KGHSH and CDR2 LQKENI. The CDR3 has 18 amino acids. The CDR3 reads CASSPTDTVDRVGYGYTF. DNA for the CDR3: TGTGCCAGCTCACCAACAGACACCGTGGACAGGGTGGGCTATGGCTACACCTTC.